Below, 15 T cell receptor beta chains from the same sample are listed, as sequenced in a study of blood T cell repertoires in COVID-19 (dated by TCRdb to the early 2020s). The library was built by means of the immunoSEQ multiplex PCR assay. The immuneACCESS repertoire file appears here via TCRdb, limited to in-frame rearrangements. These files lack a portion of the clones; in checked studies, under half of the deficit traces to unresolved V genes, and the cause of the others is not known. The sample data list approximately 90,000 clones, and 87% of these were observed just once. Approximately 18% of the sample is in the top ten clones. Sequenced sample: peripheral blood. The receptor set was obtained from a human donor in a cohort sampled during active COVID-19.

The chain uses TRBV21-1 and TRBJ2-1; the D call of TRBD2 is as the table states it, not checked on the DNA. TRBV21-1 constitutes a pseudogene. The CDR3 has 13 residues. CDR3: CASSKERGGPEFF. CDR3 coding DNA: TGTGCCAGCAGCAAAGAGCGGGGGGGCCCTGAGTTCTTC.

The chain combines TRBV5-1 with TRBJ2-5; TRBD2 matches at 9 bases. The trim removed 0 bases at V and 2 bases at J, leaving 8 bases unmatched. The CDR3 covers 17 residues. Germline lookup yields CDR1 SGHRS and CDR2 YFSETQ. The CDR3 is CASSLGDFSGGQETQYF. The DNA for the CDR3 is TGCGCCAGCAGCTTGGGAGATTTTAGCGGGGGTCAAGAGACCCAGTACTTC.

The CDR3 bases are TGTGCCAGCAGTGCCCCCAGGGGAAGTACTGAAGCTTTCTTT. Its protein product is CASSAPRGSTEAFF. This chain connects TRBV28 to TRBJ1-1; TRBD1 is a possible D gene (6 bases). V was trimmed by 5 bases and J by 5 bases, leaving 15 bases between them. The CDR3 is 14 residues long. The germline V gene has CDR1 MDHEN and CDR2 SYDVKM. The full variable domain, completed using reference TRBV28 and TRBJ1-1, is DVKVTQSSRYLVKRTGEKVFLECVQDMDHENMFWYRQDPGLGLRLIYFSYDVKMKEKGDIPEGYSVSREKKERFSLILESASTNQTSMYLCASSAPRGSTEAFFGQGTRLTVV.

This chain links TRBV7-3 with TRBJ1-2, with TRBD1 identical over 8 bases. V was clipped by 2 bases and J by 4 bases; unmatched bases: 3. In germline, CDR1 is SGHTA, CDR2 FQGTGA. The CDR3 spans 14 residues. In nucleotides, the CDR3 is TGTGCCAGCAGCTTAGCAGGGGGCGGCTATGGCTACACCTTC. It yields the protein CASSLAGGGYGYTF.

The chain has TRBV4-1 and TRBJ2-7; TRBD1 might be the D (6 bases). Trimming removed 0 bases from V and 1 base from J, with 7 bases in between. This CDR3 has 14 residues. Germline CDR1 MGHRA, CDR2 YSYEKL. CDR3 DNA: TGCGCCAGCAGCCAAGAGGGGGCGTCCTACGAGCAGTACTTC. Protein product: CASSQEGASYEQYF.

Here the CDR3 reads CASSGRQGMDTGELFF. For the CDR3, the DNA is TGTGCCAGCAGCGGCCGACAGGGTATGGACACCGGGGAGCTGTTTTTT. This chain uses TRBV7-9 with TRBJ2-2; 7 bases agree with TRBD1. CDR1 and CDR2 (germline): SEHNR, FQNEAQ (reference sequence). The CDR3 consists of 16 residues. V was clipped by 5 bases and J by 3 bases; unmatched bases: 9.

The rearrangement links TRBV28 to TRBJ2-3; weak D call: TRBD2 (6 bases). This CDR3 is 15 amino acids long. V was pared by 5 bases and J by 5 bases, with 17 bases between. Per germline, CDR1 MDHEN and CDR2 SYDVKM. This chain's CDR3 is CASSTGGAERDTQYF. The CDR3 DNA reads as TGTGCCAGCAGTACCGGAGGGGCTGAGCGAGATACGCAGTATTTT.

The J gene is TRBJ2-1, the V gene TRBV19; the D gene is possibly TRBD2 (6 bases). The CDR3 length is 14 residues. Trimming shortened V by 10 bases and J by 9 bases, and 22 bases separated the two germline ends. Per germline, CDR1 LNHDA and CDR2 SQIVND (reference sequence). The CDR3 loop is CATDAGPMTSEQFF. DNA of the CDR3: TGTGCCACCGACGCGGGGCCCATGACCAGTGAGCAGTTCTTC.

V gene TRBV7-3 combines with J gene TRBJ2-7, with a possible D match to TRBD1 (5 bases). V was clipped by 3 bases and J by 3 bases, with 12 bases between them. The CDR3 sequence is 14 residues long. CDR1 and CDR2 from the germline V gene are SGHTA and FQGTGA. This CDR3 is CASSFQGSGYEQYF. DNA for the CDR3: TGTGCCAGCAGCTTTCAGGGCAGTGGCTACGAGCAGTACTTC.

The V call is TRBV6-2 or TRBV6-3, the J call TRBJ1-2, with 7 bases that match TRBD1. V gave up 6 bases and J gave up 8 bases; unmatched junction bases: 15. The CDR3 has 15 residues. In germline, CDR1 is MNHEY, CDR2 SVGEGT. This CDR3 reads CASSLTGTALEGYTF. The CDR3 DNA reads TGTGCCAGCAGCCTTACCGGGACAGCTTTAGAGGGCTACACCTTC.

The chain links TRBV2 to TRBJ2-5, with D maybe TRBD1 (6 bases). The CDR3 runs to 14 residues. V was trimmed by 1 base and J by 5 bases, leaving 11 bases between them. Germline V gene lookup returns CDR1 SNHLY and CDR2 FYNNEI. CDR3 coding DNA: TGTGCCAGCAGTGAAGACAGGGTCGGGGAGACCCAGTACTTC. This translates into CASSEDRVGETQYF.

The chain is built from TRBV9 and TRBJ2-2, with 11 bases matching TRBD2. The CDR3 covers 15 residues. The germline gives CDR1 SGDLS, CDR2 YYNGEE. The V segment lost 3 bases and the J segment 3 bases; nucleotides outside the gene matches: 1. This CDR3 is CASSASGGYTGELFF. In DNA form, the CDR3 reads TGTGCCAGCAGCGCTAGCGGGGGGTACACCGGGGAGCTGTTTTTT.

This clone was seen more than once but under ten times. The genes are TRBV5-5 and TRBJ1-3; TRBD1 might be the D (6 bases). CDR1 SGHKS and CDR2 YYEKEE come from the germline V gene (reference sequence). V lost 1 base, J lost 0 bases, and 11 bases lay in between. The CDR3 runs to 16 residues. Here the CDR3 reads CASSLPDRSSGNTIYF. The CDR3 DNA is TGTGCCAGCAGCTTGCCTGACAGGAGCTCTGGAAACACCATATATTTT. Looking up the rest from reference TRBV5-5 and TRBJ1-3 gives the full variable domain: DAGVTQSPTHLIKTRGQQVTLRCSPISGHKSVSWYQQVLGQGPQFIFQYYEKEERGRGNFPDRFSARQFPNYSSELNVNALLLGDSALYLCASSLPDRSSGNTIYFGEGSWLTVV.

The chain carries TRBV5-1 and TRBJ2-3; 15 positions agree with TRBD2. CDR3 length equals 17 residues. After removal of 2 bases from V and 3 bases from J, the junction contained 4 bases not matched to a gene. CDR1 and CDR2 from the germline V gene are SGHRS and YFSETQ. CDR3 DNA: TGCGCCAGCAGCTTACCCGGGACTAGCGGGGGGACAGATACGCAGTATTTT. This gives the protein CASSLPGTSGGTDTQYF.

This chain joins TRBV15 and TRBJ2-3; 7 nucleotides align to TRBD2. The J segment lost 3 bases and the V segment lost 4 bases, leaving 13 bases of the junction unmatched. CDR1 is LNHNV and CDR2 is YYDKDF in the germline V gene (reference sequence). The CDR3 totals 17 residues. The CDR3 coding sequence is TGTGCCACCAGCATTTTCCCCCCAGCGGGGAAGACAGATACGCAGTATTTT. As protein: CATSIFPPAGKTDTQYF.